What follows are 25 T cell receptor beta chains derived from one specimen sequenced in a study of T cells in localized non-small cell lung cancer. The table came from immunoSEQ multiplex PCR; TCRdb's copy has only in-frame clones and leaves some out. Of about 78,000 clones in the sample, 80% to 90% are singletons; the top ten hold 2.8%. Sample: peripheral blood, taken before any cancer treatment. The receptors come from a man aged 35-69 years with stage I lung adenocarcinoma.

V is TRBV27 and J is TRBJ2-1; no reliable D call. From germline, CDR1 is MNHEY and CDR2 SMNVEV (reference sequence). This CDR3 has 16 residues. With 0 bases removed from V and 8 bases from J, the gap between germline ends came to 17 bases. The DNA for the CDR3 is TGTGCCAGCAGTTTATCGCGCCCTAGGAGTCGCTATGAGCAGTTCTTC. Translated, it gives CASSLSRPRSRYEQFF.

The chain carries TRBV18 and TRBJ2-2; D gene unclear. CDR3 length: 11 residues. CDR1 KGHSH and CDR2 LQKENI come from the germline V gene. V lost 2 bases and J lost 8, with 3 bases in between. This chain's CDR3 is CASSPLGELFF. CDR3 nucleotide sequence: TGTGCCAGCTCACCATTGGGGGAGCTGTTTTTT. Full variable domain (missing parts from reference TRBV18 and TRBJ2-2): NAGVMQNPRHLVRRRGQEARLRCSPMKGHSHVYWYRQLPEEGLKFMVYLQKENIIDESGMPKERFSAEFPKEGPSILRIQQVVRGDSAAYFCASSPLGELFFGEGSRLTVL.

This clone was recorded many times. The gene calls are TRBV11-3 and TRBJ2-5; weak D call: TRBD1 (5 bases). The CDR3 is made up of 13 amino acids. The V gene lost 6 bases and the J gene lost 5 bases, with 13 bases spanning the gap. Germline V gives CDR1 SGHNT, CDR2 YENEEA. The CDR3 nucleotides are TGTGCCAGCAGTAAGGGCTCAGGGGAGACCCAGTACTTC. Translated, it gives CASSKGSGETQYF.

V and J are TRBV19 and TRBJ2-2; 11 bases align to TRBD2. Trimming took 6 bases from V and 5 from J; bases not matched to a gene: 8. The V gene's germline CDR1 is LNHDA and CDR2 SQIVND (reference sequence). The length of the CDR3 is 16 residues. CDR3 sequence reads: CASRNTGLAATGELFF. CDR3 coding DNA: TGTGCCAGTAGGAATACGGGACTAGCGGCTACCGGGGAGCTGTTTTTT.

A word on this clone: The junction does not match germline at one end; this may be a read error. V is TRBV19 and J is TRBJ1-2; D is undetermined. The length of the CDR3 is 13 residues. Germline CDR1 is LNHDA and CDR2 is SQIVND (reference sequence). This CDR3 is CASSYRGNHGYTF. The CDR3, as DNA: TGTGCCAGTAGCTACCGGGGTAACCATGGCTACACCTTC.

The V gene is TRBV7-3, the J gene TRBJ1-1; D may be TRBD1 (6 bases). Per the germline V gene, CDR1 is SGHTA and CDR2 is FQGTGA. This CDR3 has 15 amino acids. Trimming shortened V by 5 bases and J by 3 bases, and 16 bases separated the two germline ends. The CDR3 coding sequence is TGTGCCAGCAGCATAGGGGGGCGTAAGGACACTGAAGCTTTCTTT. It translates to CASSIGGRKDTEAFF.

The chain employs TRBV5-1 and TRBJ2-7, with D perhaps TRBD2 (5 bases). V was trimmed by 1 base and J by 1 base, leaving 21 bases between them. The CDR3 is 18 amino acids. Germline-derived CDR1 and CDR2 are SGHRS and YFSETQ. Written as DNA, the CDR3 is TGCGCCAGCAGCTTGTTCCGGGGTTCCCAGACGAATTCCTACGAGCAGTACTTC. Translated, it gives CASSLFRGSQTNSYEQYF.

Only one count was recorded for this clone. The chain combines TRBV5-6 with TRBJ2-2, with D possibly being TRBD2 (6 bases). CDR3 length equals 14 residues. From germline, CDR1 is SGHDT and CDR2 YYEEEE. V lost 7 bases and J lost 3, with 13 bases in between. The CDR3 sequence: CASHPGDHTGELFF. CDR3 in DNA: TGTGCCAGCCATCCGGGGGACCACACCGGGGAGCTGTTTTTT. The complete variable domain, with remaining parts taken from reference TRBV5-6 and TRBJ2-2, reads DAGVTQSPTHLIKTRGQQVTLRCSPKSGHDTVSWYQQALGQGPQFIFQYYEEEERQRGNFPDRFSGHQFPNYSSELNVNALLLGDSALYLCASHPGDHTGELFFGEGSRLTVL.

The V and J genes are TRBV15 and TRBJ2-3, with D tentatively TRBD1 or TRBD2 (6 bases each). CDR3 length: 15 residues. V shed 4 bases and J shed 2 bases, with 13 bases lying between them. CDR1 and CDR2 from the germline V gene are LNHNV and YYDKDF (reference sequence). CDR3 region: CATSMRGADTDTQYF. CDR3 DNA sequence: TGTGCCACCAGCATGAGGGGGGCGGACACAGATACGCAGTATTTT.

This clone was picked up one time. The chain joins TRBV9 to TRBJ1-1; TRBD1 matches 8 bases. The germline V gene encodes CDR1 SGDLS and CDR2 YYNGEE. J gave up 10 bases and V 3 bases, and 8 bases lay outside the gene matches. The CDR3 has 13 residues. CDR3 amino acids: CASSGYTGGRAFF. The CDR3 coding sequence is TGTGCCAGCAGCGGATACACAGGGGGTCGAGCTTTCTTT.

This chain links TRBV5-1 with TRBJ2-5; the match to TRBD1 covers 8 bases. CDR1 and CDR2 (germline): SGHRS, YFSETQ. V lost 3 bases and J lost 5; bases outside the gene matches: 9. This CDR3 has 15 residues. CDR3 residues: CASSSRDRWLETQYF. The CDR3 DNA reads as TGCGCCAGCAGCTCCCGGGACAGGTGGTTGGAGACCCAGTACTTC.

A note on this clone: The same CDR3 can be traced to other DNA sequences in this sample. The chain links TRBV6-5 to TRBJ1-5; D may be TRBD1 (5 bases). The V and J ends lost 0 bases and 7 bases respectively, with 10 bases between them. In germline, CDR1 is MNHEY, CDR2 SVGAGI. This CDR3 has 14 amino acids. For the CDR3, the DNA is TGTGCCAGCAGTTACTCGATGGGGGGGCAGCCCCAGCATTTT. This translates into CASSYSMGGQPQHF.

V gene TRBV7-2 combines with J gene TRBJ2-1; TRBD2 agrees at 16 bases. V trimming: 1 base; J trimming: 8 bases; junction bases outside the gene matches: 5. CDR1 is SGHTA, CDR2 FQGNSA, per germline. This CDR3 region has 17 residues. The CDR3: CASSLVGTSGGAHEQFF. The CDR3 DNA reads TGTGCCAGCAGCTTAGTGGGGACTAGCGGGGGGGCCCATGAGCAGTTCTTC.

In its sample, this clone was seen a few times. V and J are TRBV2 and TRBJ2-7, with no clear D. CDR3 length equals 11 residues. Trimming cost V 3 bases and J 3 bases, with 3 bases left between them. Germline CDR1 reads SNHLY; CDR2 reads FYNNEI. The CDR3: CASSEVYEQYF. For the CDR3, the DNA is TGTGCCAGCAGTGAGGTCTACGAGCAGTACTTC.

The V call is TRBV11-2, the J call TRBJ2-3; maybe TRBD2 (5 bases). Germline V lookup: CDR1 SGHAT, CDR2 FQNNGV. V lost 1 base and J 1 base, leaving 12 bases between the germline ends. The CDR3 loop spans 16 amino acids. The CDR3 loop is CASSLVLLAGTDTQYF. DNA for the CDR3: TGTGCCAGCAGCTTAGTGTTGCTAGCCGGCACAGATACGCAGTATTTT. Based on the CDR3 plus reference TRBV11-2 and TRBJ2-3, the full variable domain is EAGVAQSPRYKIIEKRQSVAFWCNPISGHATLYWYQQILGQGPKLLIQFQNNGVVDDSQLPKDRFSAERLKGVDSTLKIQPAKLEDSAVYLCASSLVLLAGTDTQYFGPGTRLTVL.

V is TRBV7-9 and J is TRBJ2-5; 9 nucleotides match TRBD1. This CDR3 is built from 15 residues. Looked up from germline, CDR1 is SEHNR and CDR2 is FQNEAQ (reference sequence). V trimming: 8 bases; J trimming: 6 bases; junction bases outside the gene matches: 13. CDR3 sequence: CASRHPGQGGQTQYF. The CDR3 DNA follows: TGTGCCAGCCGCCACCCGGGACAGGGCGGACAGACCCAGTACTTC.

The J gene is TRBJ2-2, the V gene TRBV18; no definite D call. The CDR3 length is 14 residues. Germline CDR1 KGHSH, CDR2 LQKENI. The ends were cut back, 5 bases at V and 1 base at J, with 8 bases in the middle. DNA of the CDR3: TGTGCCAGCTCAGCCGGACGGAACACCGGGGAGCTGTTTTTT. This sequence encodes CASSAGRNTGELFF.

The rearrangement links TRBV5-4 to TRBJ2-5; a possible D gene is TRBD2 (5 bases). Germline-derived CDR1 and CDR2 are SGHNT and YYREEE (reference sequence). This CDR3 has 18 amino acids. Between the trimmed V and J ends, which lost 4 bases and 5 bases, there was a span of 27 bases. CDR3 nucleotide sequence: TGTGCCAGCAGCCCATCGTACTCTCGTTCCGAGGGTGCGGAGACCCAGTACTTC. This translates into CASSPSYSRSEGAETQYF.

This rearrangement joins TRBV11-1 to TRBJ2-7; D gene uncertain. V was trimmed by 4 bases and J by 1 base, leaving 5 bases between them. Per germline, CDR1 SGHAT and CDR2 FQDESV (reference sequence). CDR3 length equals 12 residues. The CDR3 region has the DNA TGTGCCAGCAGCTCCCTATCCTACGAGCAGTACTTC. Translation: CASSSLSYEQYF.

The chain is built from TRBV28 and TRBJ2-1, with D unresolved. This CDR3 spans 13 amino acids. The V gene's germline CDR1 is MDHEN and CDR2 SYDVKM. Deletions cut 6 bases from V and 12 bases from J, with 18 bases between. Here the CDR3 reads CASSLKISLRQFF. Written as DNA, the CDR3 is TGTGCCAGCAGCCTTAAAATCTCTTTACGGCAGTTCTTC.

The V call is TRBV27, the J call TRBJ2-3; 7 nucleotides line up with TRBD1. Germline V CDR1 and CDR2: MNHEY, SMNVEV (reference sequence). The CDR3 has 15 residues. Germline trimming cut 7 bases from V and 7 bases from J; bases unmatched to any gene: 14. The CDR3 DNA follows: TGTGCCAGCACCTTCCGGGACAGCCCACAACATACGCAGTATTTT. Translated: CASTFRDSPQHTQYF.

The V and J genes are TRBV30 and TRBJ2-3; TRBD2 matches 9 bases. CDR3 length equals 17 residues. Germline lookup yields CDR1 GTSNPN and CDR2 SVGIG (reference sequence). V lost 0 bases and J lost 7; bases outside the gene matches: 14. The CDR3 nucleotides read TGTGCCTGGAGTGTAGAAGTCTGGCGGGGGGGTTCGAATACGCAGTATTTT. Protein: CAWSVEVWRGGSNTQYF.

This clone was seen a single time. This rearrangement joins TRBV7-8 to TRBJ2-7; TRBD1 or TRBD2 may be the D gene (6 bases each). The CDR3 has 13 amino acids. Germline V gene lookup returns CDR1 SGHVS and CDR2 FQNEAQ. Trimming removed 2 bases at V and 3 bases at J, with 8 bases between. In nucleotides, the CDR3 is TGTGCCAGCAGCTTACGGGGGCTCTACGAGCAGTACTTC. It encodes CASSLRGLYEQYF.

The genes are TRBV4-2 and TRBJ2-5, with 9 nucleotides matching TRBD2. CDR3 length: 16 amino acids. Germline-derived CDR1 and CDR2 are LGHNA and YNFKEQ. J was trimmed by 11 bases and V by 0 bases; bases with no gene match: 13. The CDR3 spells CASSQDDGLATTEQYF. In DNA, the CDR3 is TGTGCCAGCAGCCAAGACGACGGACTAGCGACGACGGAGCAGTACTTC.

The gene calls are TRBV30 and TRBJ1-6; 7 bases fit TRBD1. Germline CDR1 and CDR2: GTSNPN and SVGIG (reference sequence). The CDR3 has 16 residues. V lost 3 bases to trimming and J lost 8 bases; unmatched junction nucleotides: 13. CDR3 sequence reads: CAWSPTLGQQYSPLHF. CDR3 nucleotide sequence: TGTGCCTGGAGCCCCACCCTGGGACAGCAATATTCACCCCTCCACTTT.